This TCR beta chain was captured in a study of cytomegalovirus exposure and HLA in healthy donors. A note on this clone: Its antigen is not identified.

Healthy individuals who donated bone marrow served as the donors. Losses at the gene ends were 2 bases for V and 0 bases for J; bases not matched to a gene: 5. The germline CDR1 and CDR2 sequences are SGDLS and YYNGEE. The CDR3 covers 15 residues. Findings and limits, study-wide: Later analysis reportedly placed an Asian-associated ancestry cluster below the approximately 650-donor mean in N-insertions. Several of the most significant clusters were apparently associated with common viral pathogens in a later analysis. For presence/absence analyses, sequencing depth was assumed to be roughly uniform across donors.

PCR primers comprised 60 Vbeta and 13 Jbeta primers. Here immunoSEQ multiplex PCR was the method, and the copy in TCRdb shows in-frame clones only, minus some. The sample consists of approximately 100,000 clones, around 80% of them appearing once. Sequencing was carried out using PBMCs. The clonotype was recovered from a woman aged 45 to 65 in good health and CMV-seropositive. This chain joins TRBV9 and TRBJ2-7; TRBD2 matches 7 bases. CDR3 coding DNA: TGTGCCAGCAGCGTCTCCGGGGGGACCTCCTACGAGCAGTACTTC. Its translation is CASSVSGGTSYEQYF.